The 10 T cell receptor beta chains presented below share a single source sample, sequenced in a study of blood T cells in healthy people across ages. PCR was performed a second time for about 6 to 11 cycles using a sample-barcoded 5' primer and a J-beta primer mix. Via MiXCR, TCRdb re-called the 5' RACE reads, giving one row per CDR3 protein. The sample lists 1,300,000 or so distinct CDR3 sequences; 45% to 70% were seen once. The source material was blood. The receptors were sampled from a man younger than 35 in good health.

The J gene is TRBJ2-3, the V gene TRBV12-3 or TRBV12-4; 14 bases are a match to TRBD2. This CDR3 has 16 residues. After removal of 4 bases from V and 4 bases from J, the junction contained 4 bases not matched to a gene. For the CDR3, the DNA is TGTGCCAGCAGTTCGACTAGCGGGGGGGCAGCAGATACGCAGTATTTT. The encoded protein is CASSSTSGGAADTQYF.

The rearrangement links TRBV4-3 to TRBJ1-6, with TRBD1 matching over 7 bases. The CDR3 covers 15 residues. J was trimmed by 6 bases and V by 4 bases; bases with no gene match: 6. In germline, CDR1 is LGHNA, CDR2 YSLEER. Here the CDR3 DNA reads TGCGCCAGCAGCCGAGGCCAGGGGGGTAATTCACCCCTCCACTTT. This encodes CASSRGQGGNSPLHF.

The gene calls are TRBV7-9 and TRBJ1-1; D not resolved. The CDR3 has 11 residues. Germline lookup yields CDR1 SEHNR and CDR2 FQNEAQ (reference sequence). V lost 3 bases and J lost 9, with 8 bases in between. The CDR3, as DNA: TGTGCCAGCAGCTTGGAACAGAAAGCTTTCTTT. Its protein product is CASSLEQKAFF.

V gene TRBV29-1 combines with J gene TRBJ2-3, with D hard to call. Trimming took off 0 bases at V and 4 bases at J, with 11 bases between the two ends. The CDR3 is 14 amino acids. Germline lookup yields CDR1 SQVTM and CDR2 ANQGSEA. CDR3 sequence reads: CSVEEWAGADTQYF. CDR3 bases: TGCAGCGTTGAAGAGTGGGCAGGTGCAGATACGCAGTATTTT.

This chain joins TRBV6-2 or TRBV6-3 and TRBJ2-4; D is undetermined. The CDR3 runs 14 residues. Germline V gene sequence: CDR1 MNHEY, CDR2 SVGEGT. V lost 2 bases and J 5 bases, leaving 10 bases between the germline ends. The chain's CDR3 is CASSYTNGENIQYF. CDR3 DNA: TGTGCCAGCAGTTACACCAATGGGGAAAACATTCAGTACTTC.

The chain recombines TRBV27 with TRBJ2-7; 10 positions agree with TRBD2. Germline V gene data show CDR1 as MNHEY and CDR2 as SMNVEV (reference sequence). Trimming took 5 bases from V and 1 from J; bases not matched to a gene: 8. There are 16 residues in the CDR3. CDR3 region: CASSPTGLATSYEQYF. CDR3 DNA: TGTGCCAGCAGTCCTACGGGACTAGCGACTTCCTACGAGCAGTACTTC.

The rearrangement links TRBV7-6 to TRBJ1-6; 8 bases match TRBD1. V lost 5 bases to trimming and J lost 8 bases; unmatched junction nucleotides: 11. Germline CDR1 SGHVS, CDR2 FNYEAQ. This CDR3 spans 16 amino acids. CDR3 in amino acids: CASSQIAAGGDSPLHF. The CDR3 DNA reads TGTGCCAGCAGCCAAATAGCGGCAGGGGGCGATTCACCCCTCCACTTT.

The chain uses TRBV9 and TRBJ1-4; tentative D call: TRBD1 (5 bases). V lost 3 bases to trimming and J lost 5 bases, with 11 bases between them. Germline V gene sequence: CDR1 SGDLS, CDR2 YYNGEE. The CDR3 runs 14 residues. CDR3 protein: CASSADSTNEKLFF. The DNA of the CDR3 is TGTGCCAGCAGCGCCGACAGTACGAATGAAAAACTGTTTTTT.

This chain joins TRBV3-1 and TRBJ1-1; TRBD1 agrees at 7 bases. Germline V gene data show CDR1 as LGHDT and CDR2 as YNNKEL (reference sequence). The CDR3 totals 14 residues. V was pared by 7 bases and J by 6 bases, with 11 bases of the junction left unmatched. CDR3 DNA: TGTGCCAGCACTCCAACAGGGGAGGGGGCTGAAGCTTTCTTT. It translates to CASTPTGEGAEAFF.

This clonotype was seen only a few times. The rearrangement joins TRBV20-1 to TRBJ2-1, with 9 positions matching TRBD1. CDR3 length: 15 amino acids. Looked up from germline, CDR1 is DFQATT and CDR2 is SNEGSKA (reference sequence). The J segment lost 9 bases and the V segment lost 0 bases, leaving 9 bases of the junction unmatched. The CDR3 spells CSARETGTGISEQFF. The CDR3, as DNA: TGCAGTGCTAGAGAGACCGGGACAGGGATTAGTGAGCAGTTCTTC.